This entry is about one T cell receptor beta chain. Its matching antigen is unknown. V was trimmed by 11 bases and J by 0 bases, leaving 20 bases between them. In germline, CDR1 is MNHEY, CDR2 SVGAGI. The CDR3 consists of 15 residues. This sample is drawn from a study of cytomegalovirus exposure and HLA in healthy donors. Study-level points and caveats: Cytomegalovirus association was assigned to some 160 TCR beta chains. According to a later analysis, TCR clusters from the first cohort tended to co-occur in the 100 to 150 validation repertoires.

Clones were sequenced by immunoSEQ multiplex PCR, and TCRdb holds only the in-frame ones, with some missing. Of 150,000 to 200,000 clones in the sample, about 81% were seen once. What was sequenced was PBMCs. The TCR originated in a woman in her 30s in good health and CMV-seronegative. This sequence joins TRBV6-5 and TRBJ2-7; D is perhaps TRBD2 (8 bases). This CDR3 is CAAGGWDSSSYEQYF. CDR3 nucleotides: TGTGCCGCGGGGGGCTGGGACAGCAGCTCCTACGAGCAGTACTTC.